Presented here are 26 T cell receptor beta chains from one specimen sequenced in a study of vaccination effects on CD4 cells after COVID-19. No antigen is known for these receptors. The data were produced by immunoSEQ multiplex PCR, yet TCRdb's version contains in-frame clones alone and is incomplete. The sample holds 35,000 to 45,000 clones, roughly 66% seen once. Before sequencing, viral peptide pools were used by the ViraFEST assay to expand antigen-specific CD4+ T cells. Following an approximately 11-day culture, CD4+ T cells were purified. None of these healthy vaccinees had been infected with SARS-CoV-2 before vaccination. Sequencing was performed on CD4+ T cells from PBMCs cultured with HCoV-OC43 spike peptides, taken before COVID-19 vaccination. Subset defined: HCoV-OC43 spike overlapping peptide pool stimulation. These receptors came from a human donor who received a COVID-19 vaccine.

This clone was seen more than once but under ten times. V is TRBV5-6 and J is TRBJ1-1; weak D call: TRBD1 (5 bases). Germline V gives CDR1 SGHDT, CDR2 YYEEEE. Trimming removed 0 bases at V and 5 bases at J, with 14 bases between. This CDR3 comprises 15 residues. This chain's CDR3 is CASSLAGGTRTEAFF. CDR3 DNA sequence: TGTGCCAGCAGCTTGGCCGGGGGGACCCGGACTGAAGCTTTCTTT. Together with reference TRBV5-6 and TRBJ1-1, the CDR3 gives the full variable domain: DAGVTQSPTHLIKTRGQQVTLRCSPKSGHDTVSWYQQALGQGPQFIFQYYEEEERQRGNFPDRFSGHQFPNYSSELNVNALLLGDSALYLCASSLAGGTRTEAFFGQGTRLTVV.

The gene calls are TRBV2 and TRBJ2-1; no definite D call. Trimming shortened V by 4 bases and J by 8 bases, and 6 bases separated the two germline ends. Germline V gives CDR1 SNHLY, CDR2 FYNNEI. This CDR3 has 11 amino acids. CDR3 region: CASSVMDEQFF. The CDR3 bases are TGTGCCAGCAGTGTCATGGATGAGCAGTTCTTC.

The V call is TRBV5-5, the J call TRBJ2-1; the D is unclear. The CDR3 spans 15 residues. CDR1 and CDR2 from the germline V gene are SGHKS and YYEKEE (reference sequence). The V end was cut by 1 base, the J end by 8 bases, with 16 bases between. CDR3 in DNA: TGTGCCAGCAGCTTGCAGGTCGCCTACTTGTATGAGCAGTTCTTC. Its translation is CASSLQVAYLYEQFF.

The J gene is TRBJ1-2, the V gene TRBV13; possible D gene TRBD1, 6 bases. The CDR3 spans 15 residues. The V and J ends lost 4 bases and 3 bases respectively, with 15 bases between them. The germline CDR1 and CDR2 sequences are PRHDT and FYEKMQ (reference sequence). The CDR3 protein is CASSYRKGEDYGYTF. The CDR3 DNA is TGTGCCAGCAGCTACCGTAAGGGGGAGGACTATGGCTACACCTTC.

The chain is built from TRBV7-7 and TRBJ2-5; D is undetermined. The CDR3 covers 12 residues. Trimming took 8 bases from V and 5 from J, leaving 12 bases between them. The germline CDR1 and CDR2 sequences are SSHAT and FNYEAQ (reference sequence). The CDR3 spells CASAEVWETQYF. Here the CDR3 DNA reads TGTGCCAGCGCCGAGGTTTGGGAGACCCAGTACTTC.

The DNA of the CDR3 is TGTGCCAGCAGCCCCCTCCCCTCTCCCGGCACTAATGAAAAACTGTTTTTT. Its protein is CASSPLPSPGTNEKLFF. The V gene is TRBV5-5, the J gene TRBJ1-4, with unresolved D. V lost 4 bases and J 2 bases, leaving 18 bases between the germline ends. CDR3 length: 17 residues. Germline V gene data show CDR1 as SGHKS and CDR2 as YYEKEE (reference sequence).

The rearrangement uses TRBV11-2 and TRBJ2-7; D is ambiguous. The CDR3 covers 16 residues. The V and J ends lost 1 base and 0 bases respectively, with 13 bases between them. CDR1 and CDR2 from the germline V gene are SGHAT and FQNNGV. The DNA for the CDR3 is TGTGCCAGCAGCTTAGGGAACTGGACGTTCTCCTACGAGCAGTACTTC. Its translation is CASSLGNWTFSYEQYF.

V is TRBV3-1 (or the pseudogene TRBV3-2) and J is TRBJ2-7, with D unclear. Germline CDR1 reads LGHDT; CDR2 reads YNNKEL (reference sequence). Deletions cut 4 bases from V and 2 bases from J, with 15 bases between. CDR3 length equals 15 residues. The CDR3 reads CASSPWPNPPYEQYF. CDR3 coding DNA: TGTGCCAGCAGCCCATGGCCCAACCCGCCCTACGAGCAGTACTTC.

This clone was detected only once. The CDR3 loop reads CASSPGEYGYTF. The CDR3, as DNA: TGTGCCAGCAGCCCCGGGGAGTATGGCTACACCTTC. The V call is TRBV6-5, the J call TRBJ1-2; no clear D. V lost 6 bases to trimming and J lost 5 bases, with 10 bases between them. Looked up from germline, CDR1 is MNHEY and CDR2 is SVGAGI. CDR3 length equals 12 residues.

This clone was seen a few times. V and J are TRBV3-1 (or the pseudogene TRBV3-2) and TRBJ1-2; TRBD1 agrees at 7 bases. This CDR3 contains 13 residues. J gave up 3 bases and V 2 bases, and 0 bases lay outside the gene matches. Germline V gene lookup returns CDR1 LGHDT and CDR2 YNNKEL (reference sequence). Written as DNA, the CDR3 is TGTGCCAGCAGCCAAACAGGGGACTATGGCTACACCTTC. Translated: CASSQTGDYGYTF.

V usage is TRBV11-2 and J usage is TRBJ2-6; D unclear. Germline CDR1 and CDR2: SGHAT and FQNNGV. V lost 2 bases to trimming and J lost 2 bases, with 13 bases between them. The CDR3 runs 17 residues. CDR3 amino acids: CASSLLGWGTGANVLTF. The CDR3 nucleotides are TGTGCCAGCAGCTTACTTGGTTGGGGTACTGGGGCCAACGTCCTGACTTTC.

This rearrangement joins TRBV18 to TRBJ2-5, with 8 bases matching TRBD1. This CDR3 has 14 amino acids. The germline V gene encodes CDR1 KGHSH and CDR2 LQKENI. With V trimmed by 2 bases and J by 5 bases, 4 bases remained unmatched. CDR3 nucleotides: TGTGCCAGCTCACCAGGACAGGGTGCGGAGACCCAGTACTTC. It translates to CASSPGQGAETQYF.

This clone showed up just a few times. V gene TRBV29-1 combines with J gene TRBJ1-1; D not resolved. With 4 bases removed from V and 1 base from J, the gap between germline ends came to 10 bases. The germline V gene has CDR1 SQVTM and CDR2 ANQGSEA. The CDR3 totals 13 residues. The DNA of the CDR3 is TGCAGCGTTGCCGGGCACACGAACACTGAAGCTTTCTTT. Protein product: CSVAGHTNTEAFF. Based on the CDR3 plus reference TRBV29-1 and TRBJ1-1, the full variable domain is SAVISQKPSRDICQRGTSLTIQCQVDSQVTMMFWYRQQPGQSLTLIATANQGSEATYESGFVIDKFPISRPNLTFSTLTVSNMSPEDSSIYLCSVAGHTNTEAFFGQGTRLTVV.

This sequence joins TRBV3-1 (or the pseudogene TRBV3-2) and TRBJ2-1, with 13 bases that match TRBD2. CDR3 length: 15 amino acids. Germline V lookup: CDR1 LGHDT, CDR2 YNNKEL (reference sequence). The V and J ends lost 0 bases and 15 bases, in that order; junction bases with no gene match: 8. CDR3 DNA: TGTGCCAGCAGCCAAGATCTACTAGCGGGGGGGGGTTGGTTCTTC. Translation gives CASSQDLLAGGGWFF.

The V and J genes are TRBV27 and TRBJ1-4; 9 nucleotides line up with TRBD1. The CDR3 spans 15 residues. V was pared by 5 bases and J by 8 bases, with 9 bases of the junction left unmatched. From germline, CDR1 is MNHEY and CDR2 SMNVEV (reference sequence). The DNA for the CDR3 is TGTGCCAGCAGTCCCCTACAGGGGGCAGGGGAAAAACTGTTTTTT. Its translation: CASSPLQGAGEKLFF.

The chain combines TRBV2 with TRBJ2-1; D possibly corresponds to TRBD2 (6 bases). Between the trimmed V and J ends, which lost 4 bases and 9 bases, there was a span of 10 bases. The CDR3 extends over 12 amino acids. Germline-derived CDR1 and CDR2 are SNHLY and FYNNEI. CDR3 nucleotides: TGTGCCAGCAGTGCTGGGACTCGTGAGCAGTTCTTC. This gives the protein CASSAGTREQFF.

The chain joins TRBV2 to TRBJ2-1, with D tentatively TRBD2 (5 bases). CDR1 is SNHLY and CDR2 is FYNNEI in the germline V gene. V was shortened by 6 bases and J by 0 bases, with 9 bases between the two germline ends. The CDR3 has 14 amino acids. The CDR3 region is CASRLGGSYNEQFF. The CDR3 DNA sequence: TGTGCCAGCAGACTAGGTGGCTCCTACAATGAGCAGTTCTTC.

The chain links TRBV12-3 or TRBV12-4 to TRBJ2-7; no clear D gene. CDR3 length: 12 amino acids. V was shortened by 0 bases and J by 5 bases, with 5 bases between the two germline ends. The CDR3 DNA is TGTGCCAGCAGTTTAGCGACCCACGAGCAGTACTTC. This gives the protein CASSLATHEQYF.

V gene TRBV10-3 combines with J gene TRBJ1-1; D is ambiguous. This CDR3 spans 12 amino acids. V was shortened by 6 bases and J by 7 bases, with 12 bases between the two germline ends. The germline gives CDR1 ENHRY, CDR2 SYGVKD. The CDR3 coding sequence is TGTGCCATCAGGGACGAAGGCGATGAAGCTTTCTTT. This encodes CAIRDEGDEAFF.

This clone was seen only a few times. This chain links TRBV7-9 with TRBJ2-2; the D is unclear. In germline, CDR1 is SEHNR, CDR2 FQNEAQ (reference sequence). The CDR3 runs 13 residues. Trimming removed 2 bases from V and 6 bases from J, with 7 bases in between. CDR3 residues: CASSLFSPGELFF. CDR3 sequence (DNA): TGTGCCAGCAGCTTATTTTCACCCGGGGAGCTGTTTTTT.

This chain uses TRBV19 with TRBJ2-7; 8 positions agree with TRBD1. Germline assignment: CDR1 LNHDA and CDR2 SQIVND (reference sequence). The CDR3 is 14 amino acids. V lost 9 bases to trimming and J lost 0 bases; unmatched junction nucleotides: 7. Written as DNA, the CDR3 is TGTGCCAGCTGGGGCGGACAGGGCTCCTACGAGCAGTACTTC. It codes for CASWGGQGSYEQYF.

This chain connects TRBV11-2 to TRBJ2-3; no firm D call. The germline gives CDR1 SGHAT, CDR2 FQNNGV. V lost 1 base and J 8 bases, leaving 19 bases between the germline ends. The CDR3 spans 16 residues. Here the CDR3 reads CASSLARHPRGATQYF. For the CDR3, the DNA is TGTGCCAGCAGCTTAGCGCGGCACCCGAGAGGCGCTACGCAGTATTTT.

The V call is TRBV6-1, the J call TRBJ2-3; maybe TRBD1 (5 bases). This CDR3 contains 17 residues. Trimming removed 1 base from V and 3 bases from J, with 17 bases in between. The germline V gene has CDR1 MNHNS and CDR2 SASEGT. Here the CDR3 DNA reads TGTGCCAGCAGTGAAGGGGTCGAGGCAGGGTGGACAGATACGCAGTATTTT. Its translation: CASSEGVEAGWTDTQYF.

The rearrangement uses TRBV3-1 (or the pseudogene TRBV3-2) and TRBJ1-2, with D perhaps TRBD1 (5 bases). The germline CDR1 and CDR2 sequences are LGHDT and YNNKEL (reference sequence). The CDR3 has 15 residues. Trimming removed 3 bases at V and 5 bases at J, with 16 bases between. CDR3 sequence: CASSQAGAVLYGYTF. CDR3 nucleotides: TGTGCCAGCAGCCAGGCCGGGGCGGTACTGTATGGCTACACCTTC.

The V call is TRBV6-5, the J call TRBJ2-2; D gene unclear. Germline V gives CDR1 MNHEY, CDR2 SVGAGI. This CDR3 contains 15 residues. The germline V and J ends were trimmed by 9 bases and 0 bases, with 14 bases remaining between them. The CDR3 loop reads CARRKKEANTGELFF. The CDR3 DNA reads TGTGCCAGGAGGAAAAAGGAAGCGAACACCGGGGAGCTGTTTTTT.

The chain uses TRBV12-5 and TRBJ2-1; perhaps TRBD2 as D (5 bases). V was pared by 3 bases and J by 5 bases, with 17 bases between. In germline, CDR1 is LGHNT, CDR2 FRNRAP. This CDR3 has 16 residues. CDR3 loop: CASGLLVFSDHNEQFF. The CDR3 DNA reads TGTGCTAGTGGTTTACTAGTTTTCTCGGACCACAATGAGCAGTTCTTC.